The 17 T cell receptor beta chains below come from one sample, sequenced in a study of cytomegalovirus exposure and HLA in healthy donors. Use of 60 Vbeta and 13 Jbeta primers characterized the PCR. The protocol was immunoSEQ multiplex PCR, while the TCRdb copy is restricted to in-frame clones and leaves out a portion. The sample holds some 180,000 clones, over 65% seen once. Sample: PBMCs. The receptors derive from a woman in her thirties in good health and CMV-seronegative.

This clone was seen a single time. The gene calls are TRBV21-1 and TRBJ2-5; the listed D gene, TRBD2, was not tested against the DNA. TRBV21-1 is listed as a pseudogene. The CDR3 spans 18 residues. The DNA of the CDR3 is TGTGCCAGCAGCCCTCCGAGGGGGACTAGCGGGGACCAAGAGACCCAGTACTTC. Protein product: CASSPPRGTSGDQETQYF.

J is TRBJ2-7 and V is TRBV6-6, with TRBD1 matching 11 bases. Germline V gives CDR1 MNHNY, CDR2 SVGAGI (reference sequence). V trimming: 4 bases; J trimming: 2 bases; junction bases outside the gene matches: 7. This CDR3 has 16 amino acids. In DNA, the CDR3 is TGTGCCAGCAGTTTCTACCGGGACAGGGGGACCTACGAGCAGTACTTC. This translates into CASSFYRDRGTYEQYF.

This clone was counted only a few times. The chain recombines TRBV7-3 with TRBJ2-3; 9 bases fit TRBD2. V gave up 5 bases and J gave up 2 bases; unmatched junction bases: 5. The CDR3 is made up of 15 amino acids. CDR1 is SGHTA and CDR2 is FQGTGA in the germline V gene. CDR3 coding DNA: TGTGCCAGCAGCCTCAGCGGGGGGTACACAGATACGCAGTATTTT. Encoded protein: CASSLSGGYTDTQYF. Based on the CDR3 plus reference TRBV7-3 and TRBJ2-3, the full variable domain is GAGVSQTPSNKVTEKGKYVELRCDPISGHTALYWYRQSLGQGPEFLIYFQGTGAADDSGLPNDRFFAVRPEGSVSTLKIQRTERGDSAVYLCASSLSGGYTDTQYFGPGTRLTVL.

This rearrangement joins TRBV4-2 to TRBJ2-1; D gene unclear. V was pared by 1 base and J by 5 bases, with 15 bases between. Per germline, CDR1 LGHNA and CDR2 YNFKEQ. This CDR3 has 16 residues. In nucleotides, the CDR3 is TGTGCCAGCAGCCAAGCGGTCCACTTAGCTAACAATGAGCAGTTCTTC. It codes for CASSQAVHLANNEQFF.

The chain couples TRBV19 to TRBJ1-2; tentatively, D is TRBD1 (6 bases). CDR3 length: 15 residues. Trimming shortened V by 0 bases and J by 1 base, and 9 bases separated the two germline ends. Germline CDR1 is LNHDA and CDR2 is SQIVND (reference sequence). CDR3: CASSIDPQGNYGYTF. Here the CDR3 DNA reads TGTGCCAGTAGTATAGATCCACAGGGTAACTATGGCTACACCTTC.

V gene TRBV11-3 combines with J gene TRBJ2-2; D unclear. From germline, CDR1 is SGHNT and CDR2 YENEEA. The ends were cut back, 5 bases at V and 2 bases at J, with 3 bases in the middle. The CDR3 sequence is 12 residues long. The CDR3 spells CASSLNTGELFF. CDR3 in DNA: TGTGCCAGCAGCCTTAACACCGGGGAGCTGTTTTTT.

V gene TRBV5-1 combines with J gene TRBJ2-1, with D uncertain. V lost 4 bases, J lost 5 bases, and 10 bases lay in between. CDR3 size: 13 residues. From germline, CDR1 is SGHRS and CDR2 YFSETQ. The chain's CDR3 is CASSLMSDNEQFF. CDR3 DNA sequence: TGCGCCAGCAGCCTTATGTCGGACAATGAGCAGTTCTTC.

The DNA for the CDR3 is TGTGCCAGCACCCCGGGACAGATACACACCGGGGAGCTGTTTTTT. Residues: CASTPGQIHTGELFF. The chain has TRBV6-1 and TRBJ2-2; 7 bases map to TRBD1. Trimming took 7 bases from V and 3 from J; bases not matched to a gene: 8. CDR1 is MNHNS, CDR2 SASEGT, per germline. This CDR3 contains 15 residues.

The rearrangement links TRBV11-2 to TRBJ1-5; possible D gene TRBD1, 5 bases. The germline V gene encodes CDR1 SGHAT and CDR2 FQNNGV. V was cut by 2 bases and J by 0 bases, with 8 bases left in between. The CDR3 covers 15 residues. The CDR3 loop is CASSLQGNSNQPQHF. The CDR3 region has the DNA TGTGCCAGCAGCTTACAGGGAAATAGCAATCAGCCCCAGCATTTT.

CDR3 sequence reads: CASSRETSDYSYNEQFF. The CDR3 DNA reads TGCGCCAGCAGCCGCGAGACTAGCGATTACTCCTACAATGAGCAGTTCTTC. The chain is built from TRBV4-3 and TRBJ2-1; 8 nucleotides match TRBD2. The CDR3 runs to 17 residues. Germline V gene sequence: CDR1 LGHNA, CDR2 YSLEER. The junction had 8 bases not matched to a gene; V was cut back by 4 bases and J by 0 bases.

The genes are TRBV29-1 and TRBJ1-3, with 8 bases fitting TRBD1. The germline CDR1 and CDR2 sequences are SQVTM and ANQGSEA. The CDR3 is 12 residues long. The V segment lost 7 bases and the J segment 4 bases; nucleotides outside the gene matches: 3. The CDR3 sequence: CSAGDRGNTIYF. As DNA, the CDR3 is TGCAGCGCCGGGGACAGGGGAAACACCATATATTTT.

The V call is TRBV19, the J call TRBJ1-1, with TRBD1 as a possible D gene (5 bases). CDR3 size: 15 residues. Germline CDR1 and CDR2: LNHDA and SQIVND (reference sequence). Trimming removed 1 base from V and 1 base from J, with 10 bases in between. CDR3 in DNA: TGTGCCAGTAGTATAGGACCCCAGGGGAACACTGAAGCTTTCTTT. Translating it yields CASSIGPQGNTEAFF.

This clone has a single count. This chain links TRBV6-5 with TRBJ2-6; 7 nucleotides line up with TRBD2. The CDR3 sequence is 16 residues long. The germline V gene has CDR1 MNHEY and CDR2 SVGAGI. J gave up 2 bases and V 0 bases, and 1 base lay outside the gene matches. The CDR3 DNA sequence: TGTGCCAGCAGTTACTCGGCGGGGGCTGGGGCCAACGTCCTGACTTTC. Its translation is CASSYSAGAGANVLTF.

The J gene is TRBJ1-6, the V gene TRBV7-3; 7 nucleotides agree with TRBD1. Germline values: CDR1 SGHTA, CDR2 FQGTGA. CDR3 length: 14 residues. V lost 3 bases and J lost 4; bases outside the gene matches: 0. The CDR3, as DNA: TGTGCCAGCAGCTTGACAGGGTATAATTCACCCCTCCACTTT. Its protein product is CASSLTGYNSPLHF.

V gene TRBV4-2 combines with J gene TRBJ2-7, with D perhaps TRBD2 (6 bases). V lost 0 bases to trimming and J lost 6 bases, with 15 bases between them. Germline V gene sequence: CDR1 LGHNA, CDR2 YNFKEQ. The CDR3 is 15 amino acids. The CDR3 sequence: CASSQDGGISGEQYF. The CDR3 DNA reads TGTGCCAGCAGCCAAGATGGCGGGATTTCCGGCGAGCAGTACTTC.

The V call is TRBV6-1, the J call TRBJ2-1, with TRBD1 identical over 8 bases. This CDR3 spans 16 amino acids. After removal of 0 bases from V and 14 bases from J, the junction contained 15 bases not matched to a gene. Germline CDR1 and CDR2: MNHNS and SASEGT. The CDR3 sequence is CASSEAISQGANCKFF. The CDR3 region has the DNA TGTGCCAGCAGTGAAGCAATAAGCCAGGGGGCTAATTGTAAGTTCTTC.

V is TRBV4-3 and J is TRBJ2-2; tentatively, D is TRBD1 (5 bases). Germline CDR1 LGHNA, CDR2 YSLEER. The CDR3 totals 16 residues. V dropped 1 base and J dropped 3 bases, with 12 bases sitting between them. The CDR3 region is CASSQVARADTGELFF. CDR3 bases: TGCGCCAGCAGCCAAGTTGCCAGGGCCGACACCGGGGAGCTGTTTTTT.